This T cell receptor (beta chain) was sequenced for a study of T cells in Graves' hyperthyroidism and ophthalmopathy. Concerning this clonotype itself: Its antigen is currently unknown.

Amplification targeted TCR beta CDR3 regions from RNA transcripts. A set of HTBI primers served as the primers for a first-round RT-PCR of the TCR CDR3. TCRdb ran MiXCR on the multiplex PCR reads and lists one entry per CDR3 protein. This table holds around 450,000 distinct CDR3 sequences, about a sixth found once. The study left out patients who had uncontrolled infection, other autoimmune disease, pregnancy or lactation. On the basis of clinical symptoms, serum thyroxine and TRAb, thyroid ultrasound and orbital computed tomography, diagnoses were made. Study-wide points: Appearing also in blood were most of the thyroid clonotypes expanded above 0.001.

The junction had 11 bases not matched to a gene; V was cut back by 5 bases and J by 7 bases. CDR3 length: 15 residues. The TCR sequence derives from a woman in her late teens or twenties with Graves' hyperthyroidism. Material for sequencing was blood. This chain links TRBV12-3 or TRBV12-4 with TRBJ2-7, with TRBD1 matching over 10 bases. The CDR3 DNA reads as TGTGCCAGCAGTCCCCGGACAGGGGGATTTCGGGAGCAGTACTTC. Amino acid sequence: CASSPRTGGFREQYF.